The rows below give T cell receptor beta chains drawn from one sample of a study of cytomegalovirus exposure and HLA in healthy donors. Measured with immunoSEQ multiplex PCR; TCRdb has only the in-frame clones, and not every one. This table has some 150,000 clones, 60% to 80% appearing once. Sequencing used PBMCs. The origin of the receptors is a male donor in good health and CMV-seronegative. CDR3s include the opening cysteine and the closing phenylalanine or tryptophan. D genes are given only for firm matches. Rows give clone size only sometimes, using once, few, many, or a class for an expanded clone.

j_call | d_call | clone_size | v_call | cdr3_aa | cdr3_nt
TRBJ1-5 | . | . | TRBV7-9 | CASSLLDQPQHF | TGTGCCAGCAGCTTATTAGATCAGCCCCAGCATTTT
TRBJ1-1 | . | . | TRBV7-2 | CASSLAGQHYKAFF | TGTGCCAGCAGCTTAGCGGGGCAGCATTATAAAGCTTTCTTT
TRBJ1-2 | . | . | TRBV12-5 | CASGPARGNYGYTF | TGTGCTAGTGGTCCCGCCCGGGGGAACTATGGCTACACCTTC
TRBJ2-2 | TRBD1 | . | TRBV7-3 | CASSLLGQDLAGELFF | TGTGCCAGCAGCTTACTTGGACAGGACTTGGCCGGGGAGCTGTTTTTT
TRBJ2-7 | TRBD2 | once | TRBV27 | CASSPLLAGASYEQYF | TGTGCCAGCAGTCCCCTTCTAGCGGGGGCCTCCTACGAGCAGTACTTC
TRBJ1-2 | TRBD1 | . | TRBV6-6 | CASISDRDHGYTF | TGTGCCAGCATCTCTGACAGGGACCATGGCTACACCTTC
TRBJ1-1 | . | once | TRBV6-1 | CASKRNRENTEAFF | TGTGCCAGCAAGCGGAACAGGGAGAACACTGAAGCTTTCTTT
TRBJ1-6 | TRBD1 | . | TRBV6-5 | CASRETGVHSPLHF | TGTGCCAGCAGGGAGACAGGGGTCCATTCACCCCTCCACTTT
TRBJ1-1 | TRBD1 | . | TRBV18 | CASSPTGLTEAFF | TGTGCCAGCTCTCCGACAGGGCTCACTGAAGCTTTCTTT
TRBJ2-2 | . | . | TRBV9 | CASDNANTGELFF | TGTGCCAGCGACAACGCGAACACCGGGGAGCTGTTTTTT
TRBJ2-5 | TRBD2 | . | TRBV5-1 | CASSRGGDQETQYF | TGCGCCAGCAGCCGGGGAGGGGACCAAGAGACCCAGTACTTC